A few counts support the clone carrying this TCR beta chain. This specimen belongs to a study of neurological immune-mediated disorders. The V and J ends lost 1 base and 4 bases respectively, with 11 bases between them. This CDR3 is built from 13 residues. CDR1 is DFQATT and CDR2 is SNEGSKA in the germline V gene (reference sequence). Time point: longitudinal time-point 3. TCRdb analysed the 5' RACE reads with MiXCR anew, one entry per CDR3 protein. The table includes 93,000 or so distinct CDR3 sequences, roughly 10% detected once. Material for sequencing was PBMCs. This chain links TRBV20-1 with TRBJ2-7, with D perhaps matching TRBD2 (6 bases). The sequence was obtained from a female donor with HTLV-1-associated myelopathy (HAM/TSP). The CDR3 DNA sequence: TGCAGTGCTAGAGCCGGGGGAGAGTACGAGCAGTACTTC. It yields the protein CSARAGGEYEQYF.